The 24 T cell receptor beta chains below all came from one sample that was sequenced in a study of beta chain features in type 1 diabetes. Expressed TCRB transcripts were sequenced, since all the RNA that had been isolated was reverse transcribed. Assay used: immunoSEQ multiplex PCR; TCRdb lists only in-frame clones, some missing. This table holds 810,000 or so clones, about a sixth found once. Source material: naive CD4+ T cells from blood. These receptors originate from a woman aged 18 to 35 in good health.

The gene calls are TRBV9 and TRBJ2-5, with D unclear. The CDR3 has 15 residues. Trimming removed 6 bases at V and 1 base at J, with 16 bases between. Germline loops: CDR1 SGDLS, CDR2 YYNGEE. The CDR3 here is CASINPPRGQETQYF. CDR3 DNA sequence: TGTGCCAGCATCAACCCTCCGAGAGGCCAAGAGACCCAGTACTTC.

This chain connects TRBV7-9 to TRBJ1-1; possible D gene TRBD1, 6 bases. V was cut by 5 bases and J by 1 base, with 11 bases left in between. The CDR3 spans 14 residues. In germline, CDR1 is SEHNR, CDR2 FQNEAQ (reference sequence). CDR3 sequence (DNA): TGTGCCAGCAGCCCGCTCAGGGGGAACACTGAAGCTTTCTTT. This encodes CASSPLRGNTEAFF.

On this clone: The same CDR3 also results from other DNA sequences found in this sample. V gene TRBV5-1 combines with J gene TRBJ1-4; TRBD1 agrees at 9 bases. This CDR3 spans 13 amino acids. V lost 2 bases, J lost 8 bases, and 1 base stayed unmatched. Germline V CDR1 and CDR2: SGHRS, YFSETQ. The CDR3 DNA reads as TGCGCCAGCAGCTTAGGGACAGGGGAAAAACTGTTTTTT. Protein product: CASSLGTGEKLFF. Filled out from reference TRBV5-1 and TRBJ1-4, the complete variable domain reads KAGVTQTPRYLIKTRGQQVTLSCSPISGHRSVSWYQQTPGQGLQFLFEYFSETQRNKGNFPGRFSGRQFSNSRSEMNVSTLELGDSALYLCASSLGTGEKLFFGSGTQLSVL.

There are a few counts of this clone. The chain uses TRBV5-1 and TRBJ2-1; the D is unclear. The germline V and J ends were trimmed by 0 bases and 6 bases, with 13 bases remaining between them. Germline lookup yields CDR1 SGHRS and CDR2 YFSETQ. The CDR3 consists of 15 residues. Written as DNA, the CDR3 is TGCGCCAGCAGCTTGGGGGCTGGAGCCCTCAATGAGCAGTTCTTC. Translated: CASSLGAGALNEQFF.

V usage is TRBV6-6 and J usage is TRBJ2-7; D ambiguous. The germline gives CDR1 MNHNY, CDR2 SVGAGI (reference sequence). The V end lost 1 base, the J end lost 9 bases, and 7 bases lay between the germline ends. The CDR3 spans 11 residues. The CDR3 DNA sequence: TGTGCCAGCAGTTACTTTATGGGGCAGTACTTC. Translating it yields CASSYFMGQYF.

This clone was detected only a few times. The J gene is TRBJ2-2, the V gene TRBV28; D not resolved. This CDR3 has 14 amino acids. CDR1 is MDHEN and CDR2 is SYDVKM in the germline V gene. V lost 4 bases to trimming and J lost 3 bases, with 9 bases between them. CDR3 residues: CASSSTVDTGELFF. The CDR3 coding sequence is TGTGCCAGCAGTTCTACGGTGGACACCGGGGAGCTGTTTTTT.

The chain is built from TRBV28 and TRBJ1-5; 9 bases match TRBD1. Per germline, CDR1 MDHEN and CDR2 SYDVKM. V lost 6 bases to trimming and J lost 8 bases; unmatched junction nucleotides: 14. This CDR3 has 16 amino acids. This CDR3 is CASSPAGTGIREPQHF. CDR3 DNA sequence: TGTGCCAGCAGCCCAGCCGGGACAGGGATTCGAGAGCCCCAGCATTTT.

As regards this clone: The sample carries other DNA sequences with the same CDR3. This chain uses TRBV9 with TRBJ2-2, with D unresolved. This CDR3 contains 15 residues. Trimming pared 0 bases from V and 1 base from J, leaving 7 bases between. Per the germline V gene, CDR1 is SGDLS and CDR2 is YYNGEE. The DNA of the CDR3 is TGTGCCAGCAGCGTAGCCGGCAGGAACACCGGGGAGCTGTTTTTT. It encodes CASSVAGRNTGELFF.

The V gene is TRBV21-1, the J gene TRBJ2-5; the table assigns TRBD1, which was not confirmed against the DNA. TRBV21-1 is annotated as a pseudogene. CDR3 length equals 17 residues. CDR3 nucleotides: TGTGCCAGCAGCAAAGAGGGCGAGGAAGAAAGGGGAGAGACCCAGTACTTC. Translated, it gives CASSKEGEEERGETQYF.

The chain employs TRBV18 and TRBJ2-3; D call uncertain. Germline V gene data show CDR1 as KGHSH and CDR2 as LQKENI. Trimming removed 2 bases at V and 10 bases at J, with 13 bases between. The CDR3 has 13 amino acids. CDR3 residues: CASSPDQTRSQYF. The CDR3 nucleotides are TGTGCCAGCTCACCAGACCAAACCCGGTCGCAGTATTTT.

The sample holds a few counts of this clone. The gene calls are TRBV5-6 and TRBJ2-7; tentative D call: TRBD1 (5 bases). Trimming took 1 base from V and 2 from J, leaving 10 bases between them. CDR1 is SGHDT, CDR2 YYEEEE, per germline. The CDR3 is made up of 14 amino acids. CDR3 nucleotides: TGTGCCAGCAGCTTGACAGGATATCCCTACGAGCAGTACTTC. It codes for CASSLTGYPYEQYF.

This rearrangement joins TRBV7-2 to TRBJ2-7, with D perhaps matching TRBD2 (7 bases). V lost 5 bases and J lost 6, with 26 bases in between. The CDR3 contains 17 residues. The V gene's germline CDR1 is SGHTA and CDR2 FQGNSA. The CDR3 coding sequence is TGTGCCAGCAGCCCCATGGCGGGGGCCCCCAGGTACTTCGAGCAGTACTTC. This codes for CASSPMAGAPRYFEQYF. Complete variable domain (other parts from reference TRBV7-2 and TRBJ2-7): GAGVSQSPSNKVTEKGKDVELRCDPISGHTALYWYRQSLGQGLEFLIYFQGNSAPDKSGLPSDRFSAERTGGSVSTLTIQRTQQEDSAVYLCASSPMAGAPRYFEQYFGPGTRLTVT.

The CDR3 region is CASSSKAGGRTGELFF. CDR3 nucleotide sequence: TGTGCCAGCAGTTCCAAAGCGGGGGGACGCACCGGGGAGCTGTTTTTT. The chain joins TRBV6-5 to TRBJ2-2; 9 positions agree with TRBD2. Trimming at V came to 4 bases and at J to 4 bases, leaving 7 bases not matched to a gene. Germline CDR1 and CDR2: MNHEY and SVGAGI. CDR3 length: 16 residues.

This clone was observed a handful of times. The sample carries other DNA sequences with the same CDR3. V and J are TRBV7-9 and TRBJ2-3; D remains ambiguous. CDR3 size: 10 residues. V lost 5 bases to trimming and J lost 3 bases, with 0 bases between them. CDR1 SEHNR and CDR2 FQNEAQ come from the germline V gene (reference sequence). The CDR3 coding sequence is TGTGCCAGCAGCACAGATACGCAGTATTTT. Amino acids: CASSTDTQYF.

CDR3 sequence: CASSLAGVYEQYF. CDR3 nucleotides: TGTGCCAGCAGCTTAGCGGGAGTGTACGAGCAGTACTTC. The chain is built from TRBV7-9 and TRBJ2-5; D is possibly TRBD2 (5 bases). The J call may be faulty, since TRBJ2-7 better matches the DNA end. Germline CDR1 reads SEHNR; CDR2 reads FQNEAQ (reference sequence). The CDR3 has 13 amino acids.

The CDR3 region is CASRLAGGEQYF. The CDR3 DNA reads TGTGCCAGCCGACTAGCGGGTGGCGAGCAGTACTTC. The chain links TRBV6-1 to TRBJ2-7; TRBD2 agrees at 10 bases. After removal of 8 bases from V and 6 bases from J, the junction contained 4 bases not matched to a gene. From germline, CDR1 is MNHNS and CDR2 SASEGT. The CDR3 covers 12 residues.

The CDR3 DNA follows: TGTGCCAGCAGCCTCGGGGCTAGCGGGAGTAAGCACGAGCAGTACTTC. It yields the protein CASSLGASGSKHEQYF. The chain uses TRBV7-8 and TRBJ2-7; 10 positions agree with TRBD2. J gave up 5 bases and V 5 bases, and 12 bases lay outside the gene matches. CDR3 length: 16 residues. Germline-derived CDR1 and CDR2 are SGHVS and FQNEAQ.

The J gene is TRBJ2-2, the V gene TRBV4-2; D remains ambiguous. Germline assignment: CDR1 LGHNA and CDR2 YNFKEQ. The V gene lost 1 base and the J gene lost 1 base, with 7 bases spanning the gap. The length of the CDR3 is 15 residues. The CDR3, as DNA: TGTGCCAGCAGCCAAGTGGGTGTGAACACCGGGGAGCTGTTTTTT. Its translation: CASSQVGVNTGELFF.

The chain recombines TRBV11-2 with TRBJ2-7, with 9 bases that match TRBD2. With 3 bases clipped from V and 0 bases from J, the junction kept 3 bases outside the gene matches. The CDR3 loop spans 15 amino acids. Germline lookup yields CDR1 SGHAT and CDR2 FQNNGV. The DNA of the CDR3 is TGTGCCAGCAGCTTTTCTAGCGGGGCCTCCTACGAGCAGTACTTC. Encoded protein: CASSFSSGASYEQYF.

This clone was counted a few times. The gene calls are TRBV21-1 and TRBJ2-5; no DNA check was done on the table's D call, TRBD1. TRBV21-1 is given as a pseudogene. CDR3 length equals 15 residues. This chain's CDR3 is CASSKDGRGLETQYF. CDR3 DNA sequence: TGTGCCAGCAGCAAAGACGGCAGGGGGCTAGAGACCCAGTACTTC.

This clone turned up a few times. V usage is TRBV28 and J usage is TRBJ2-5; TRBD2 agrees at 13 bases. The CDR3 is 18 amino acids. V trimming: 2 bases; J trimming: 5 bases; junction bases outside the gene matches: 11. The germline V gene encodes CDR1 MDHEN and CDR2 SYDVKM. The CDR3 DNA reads TGTGCCAGCAGTTTAGGACTAGCGGGGGCCCGACCGAGGGAGACCCAGTACTTC. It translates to CASSLGLAGARPRETQYF.

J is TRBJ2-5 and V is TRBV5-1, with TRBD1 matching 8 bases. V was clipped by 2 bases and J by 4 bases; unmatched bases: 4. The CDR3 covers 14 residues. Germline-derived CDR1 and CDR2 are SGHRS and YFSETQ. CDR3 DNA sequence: TGCGCCAGCAGCTTCCCGGACAGGGCAGAGACCCAGTACTTC. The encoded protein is CASSFPDRAETQYF.

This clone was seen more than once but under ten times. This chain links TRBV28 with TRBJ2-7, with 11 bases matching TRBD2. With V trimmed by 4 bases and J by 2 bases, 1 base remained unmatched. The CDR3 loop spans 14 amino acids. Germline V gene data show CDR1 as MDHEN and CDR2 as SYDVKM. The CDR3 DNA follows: TGTGCCAGCAGTTCACTAGCGGGAGCCTACGAGCAGTACTTC. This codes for CASSSLAGAYEQYF.

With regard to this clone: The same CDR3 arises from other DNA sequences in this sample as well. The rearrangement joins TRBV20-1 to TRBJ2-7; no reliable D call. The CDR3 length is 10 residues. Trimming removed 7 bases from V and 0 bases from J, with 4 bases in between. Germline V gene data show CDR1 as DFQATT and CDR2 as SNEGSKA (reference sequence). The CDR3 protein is CSVSSYEQYF. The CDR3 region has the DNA TGCAGTGTCAGCTCCTACGAGCAGTACTTC.